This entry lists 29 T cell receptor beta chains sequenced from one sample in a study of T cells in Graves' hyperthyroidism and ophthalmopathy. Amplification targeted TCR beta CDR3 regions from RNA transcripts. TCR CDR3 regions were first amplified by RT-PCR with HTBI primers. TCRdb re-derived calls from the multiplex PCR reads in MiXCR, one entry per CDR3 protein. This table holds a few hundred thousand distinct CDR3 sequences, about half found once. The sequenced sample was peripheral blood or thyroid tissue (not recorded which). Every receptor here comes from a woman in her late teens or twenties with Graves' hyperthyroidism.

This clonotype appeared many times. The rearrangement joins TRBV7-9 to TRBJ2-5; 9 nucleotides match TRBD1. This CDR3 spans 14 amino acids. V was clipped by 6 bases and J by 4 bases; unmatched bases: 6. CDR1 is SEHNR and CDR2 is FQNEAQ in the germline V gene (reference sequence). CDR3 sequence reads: CASSFPGQGETQYF. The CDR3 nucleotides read TGTGCCAGCAGTTTTCCGGGACAGGGAGAGACCCAGTACTTC.

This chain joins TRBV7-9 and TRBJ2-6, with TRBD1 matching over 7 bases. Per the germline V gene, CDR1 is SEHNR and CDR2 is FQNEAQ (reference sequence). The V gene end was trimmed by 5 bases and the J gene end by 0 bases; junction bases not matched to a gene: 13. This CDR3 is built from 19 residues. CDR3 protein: CASSPGTVGTLSGANVLTF. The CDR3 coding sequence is TGTGCCAGCAGCCCCGGGACAGTGGGGACCCTCTCTGGGGCCAACGTCCTGACTTTC.

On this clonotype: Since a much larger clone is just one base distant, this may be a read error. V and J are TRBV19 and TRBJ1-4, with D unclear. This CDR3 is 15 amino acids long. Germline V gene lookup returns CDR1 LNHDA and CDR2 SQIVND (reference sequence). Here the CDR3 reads CASSLAYPTDEKLFF. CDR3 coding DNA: TGTGCCAGTAGTTTGGCCTATCCAACTGATGAAAAACTGTTTTTT. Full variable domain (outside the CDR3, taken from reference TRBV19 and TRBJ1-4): DGGITQSPKYLFRKEGQNVTLSCEQNLNHDAMYWYRQDPGQGLRLIYYSQIVNDFQKGDIAEGYSVSREKKESFPLTVTSAQKNPTAFYLCASSLAYPTDEKLFFGSGTQLSVL.

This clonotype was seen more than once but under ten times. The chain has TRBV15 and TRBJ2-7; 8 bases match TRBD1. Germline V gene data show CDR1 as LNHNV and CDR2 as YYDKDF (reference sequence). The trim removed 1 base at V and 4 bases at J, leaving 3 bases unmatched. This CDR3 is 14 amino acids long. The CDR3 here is CATSRGTGIYEQYF. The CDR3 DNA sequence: TGTGCCACCAGCAGAGGGACAGGGATTTACGAGCAGTACTTC.

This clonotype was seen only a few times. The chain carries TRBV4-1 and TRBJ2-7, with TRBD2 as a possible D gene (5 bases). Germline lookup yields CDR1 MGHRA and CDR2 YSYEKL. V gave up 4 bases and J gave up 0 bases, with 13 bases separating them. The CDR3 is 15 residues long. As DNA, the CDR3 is TGCGCCAGCAGCCTCCGATCCGGGGTCTCCTACGAGCAGTACTTC. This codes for CASSLRSGVSYEQYF.

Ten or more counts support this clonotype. CDR3 DNA: TGTGCCAGCAGCTCCCCGAGGGACCCCTACGAGCAGTACTTC. Translating it yields CASSSPRDPYEQYF. The chain has TRBV7-2 and TRBJ2-7, with D possibly being TRBD1 or TRBD2 (5 bases each). Per germline, CDR1 SGHTA and CDR2 FQGNSA. There are 14 residues in the CDR3. The V end was cut by 4 bases, the J end by 2 bases, with 12 bases between.

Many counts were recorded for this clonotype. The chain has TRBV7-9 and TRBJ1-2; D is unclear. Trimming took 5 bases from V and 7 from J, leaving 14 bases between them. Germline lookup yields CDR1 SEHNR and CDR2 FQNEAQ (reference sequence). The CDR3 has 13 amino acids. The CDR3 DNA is TGTGCCAGCAGCGACCGGCCCCGACGTGGCTACACCTTC. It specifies CASSDRPRRGYTF.

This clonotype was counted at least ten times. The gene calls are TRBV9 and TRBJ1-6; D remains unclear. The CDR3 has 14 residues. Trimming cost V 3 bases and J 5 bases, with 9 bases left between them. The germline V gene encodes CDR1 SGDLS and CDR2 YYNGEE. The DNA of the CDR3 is TGTGCCAGCAGCGCCCTCGTAGATAATTCACCCCTCCACTTT. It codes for CASSALVDNSPLHF.

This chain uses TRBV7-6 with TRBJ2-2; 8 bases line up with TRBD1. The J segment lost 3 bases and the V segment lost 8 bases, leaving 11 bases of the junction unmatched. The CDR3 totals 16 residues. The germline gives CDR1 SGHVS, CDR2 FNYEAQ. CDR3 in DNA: TGTGCCAGCTCACCCTGGCAGGGGGCCGACACCGGGGAGCTGTTTTTT. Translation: CASSPWQGADTGELFF. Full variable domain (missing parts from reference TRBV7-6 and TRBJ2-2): GAGVSQSPRYKVTKRGQDVALRCDPISGHVSLYWYRQALGQGPEFLTYFNYEAQQDKSGLPNDRFSAERPEGSISTLTIQRTEQRDSAMYRCASSPWQGADTGELFFGEGSRLTVL.

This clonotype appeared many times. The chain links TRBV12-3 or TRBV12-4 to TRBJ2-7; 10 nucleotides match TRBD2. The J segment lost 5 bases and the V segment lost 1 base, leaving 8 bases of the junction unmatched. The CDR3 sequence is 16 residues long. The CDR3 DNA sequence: TGTGCCAGCAGTTTAGGTGCTAGCGGGAGAAACCACGAGCAGTACTTC. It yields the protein CASSLGASGRNHEQYF.

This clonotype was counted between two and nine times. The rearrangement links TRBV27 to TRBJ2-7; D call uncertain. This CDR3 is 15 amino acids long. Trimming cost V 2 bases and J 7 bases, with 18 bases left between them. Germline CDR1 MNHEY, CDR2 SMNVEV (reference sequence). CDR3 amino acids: CASSLRSTLAGEQYF. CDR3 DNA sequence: TGTGCCAGCAGTTTAAGGTCGACTCTCGCCGGGGAGCAGTACTTC.

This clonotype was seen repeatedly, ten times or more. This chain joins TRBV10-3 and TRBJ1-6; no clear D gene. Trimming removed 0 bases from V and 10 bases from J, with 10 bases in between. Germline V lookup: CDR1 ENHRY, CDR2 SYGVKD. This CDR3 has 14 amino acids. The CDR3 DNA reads TGTGCCATCAGTGAGTCGACCCCCCCCTCACCCCTCCACTTT. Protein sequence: CAISESTPPSPLHF.

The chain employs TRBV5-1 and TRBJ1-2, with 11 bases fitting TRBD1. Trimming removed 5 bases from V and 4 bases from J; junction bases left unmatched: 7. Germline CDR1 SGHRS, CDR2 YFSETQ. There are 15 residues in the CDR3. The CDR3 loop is CASSWTGGAVYGYTF. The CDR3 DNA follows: TGCGCCAGCAGTTGGACAGGGGGCGCGGTCTATGGCTACACCTTC.

CDR3: CASSPLGVILDGSSGNTIYF. For the CDR3, the DNA is TGTGCCAGCAGCCCCCTCGGGGTTATCTTGGACGGTAGCTCTGGAAACACCATATATTTT. The chain recombines TRBV7-8 with TRBJ1-3; D is undetermined. The germline V and J ends were trimmed by 5 bases and 0 bases, with 26 bases remaining between them. Germline V CDR1 and CDR2: SGHVS, FQNEAQ. This CDR3 spans 20 amino acids.

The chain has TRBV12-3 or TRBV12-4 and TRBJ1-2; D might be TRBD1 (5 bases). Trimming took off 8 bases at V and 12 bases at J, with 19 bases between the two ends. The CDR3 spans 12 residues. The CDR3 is CASRVGVSGNTF. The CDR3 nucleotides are TGTGCCAGCCGAGTGGGGGTCTCTGGAAACACCTTC.

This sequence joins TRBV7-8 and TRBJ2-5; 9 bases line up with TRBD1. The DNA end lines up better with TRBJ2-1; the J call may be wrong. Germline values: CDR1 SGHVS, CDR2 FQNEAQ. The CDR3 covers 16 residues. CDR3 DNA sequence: TGTGCCAGCAGCTTAGTCGGGACAGGGACCTACAATGAGCAGTTCTTC. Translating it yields CASSLVGTGTYNEQFF.

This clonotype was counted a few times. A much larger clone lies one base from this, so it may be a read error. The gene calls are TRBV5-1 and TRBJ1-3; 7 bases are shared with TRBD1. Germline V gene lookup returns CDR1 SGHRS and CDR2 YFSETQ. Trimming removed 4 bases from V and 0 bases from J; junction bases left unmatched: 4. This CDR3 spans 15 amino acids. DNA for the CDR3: TGCGCCAGCAGCCAAGGGGACAGCTCTGGAAACACCATATATTTT. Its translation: CASSQGDSSGNTIYF.

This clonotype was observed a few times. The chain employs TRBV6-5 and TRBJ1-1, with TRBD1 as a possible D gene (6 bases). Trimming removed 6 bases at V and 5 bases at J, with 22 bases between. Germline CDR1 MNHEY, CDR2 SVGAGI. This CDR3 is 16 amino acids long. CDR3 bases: TGTGCCAGCAGCCCTCGGCGGGGGCCAAGGGGGACTGAAGCTTTCTTT. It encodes CASSPRRGPRGTEAFF.

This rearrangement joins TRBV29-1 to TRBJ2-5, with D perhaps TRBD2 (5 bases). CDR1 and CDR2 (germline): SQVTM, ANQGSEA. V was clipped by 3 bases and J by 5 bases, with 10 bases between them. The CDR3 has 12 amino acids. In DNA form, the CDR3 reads TGCAGCGTTGACGGGGAAGGCGAGACCCAGTACTTC. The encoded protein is CSVDGEGETQYF.

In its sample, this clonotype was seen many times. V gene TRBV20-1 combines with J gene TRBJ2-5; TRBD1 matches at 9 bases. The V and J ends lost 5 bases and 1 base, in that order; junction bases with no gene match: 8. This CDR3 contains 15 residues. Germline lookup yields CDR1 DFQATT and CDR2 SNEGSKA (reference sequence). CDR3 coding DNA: TGCAGTGCTGTACCACCGGGACAGGGCCAAGAGACCCAGTACTTC. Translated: CSAVPPGQGQETQYF.

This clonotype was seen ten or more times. CDR3 DNA sequence: TGTGCCAGCAGCCCGAGGAGGGCTCAGGTCTCTGGGGCCAACGTCCTGACTTTC. Its translation is CASSPRRAQVSGANVLTF. This sequence joins TRBV7-2 and TRBJ2-6, with D perhaps TRBD2 (6 bases). The CDR3 runs 18 residues. V was cut by 5 bases and J by 0 bases, with 17 bases left in between. Germline V gene data show CDR1 as SGHTA and CDR2 as FQGNSA.

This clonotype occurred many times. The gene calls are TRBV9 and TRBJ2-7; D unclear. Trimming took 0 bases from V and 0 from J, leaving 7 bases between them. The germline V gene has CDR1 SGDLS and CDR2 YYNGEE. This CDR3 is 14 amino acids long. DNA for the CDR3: TGTGCCAGCAGCGTAGACACGGCCTCCTACGAGCAGTACTTC. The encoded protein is CASSVDTASYEQYF.

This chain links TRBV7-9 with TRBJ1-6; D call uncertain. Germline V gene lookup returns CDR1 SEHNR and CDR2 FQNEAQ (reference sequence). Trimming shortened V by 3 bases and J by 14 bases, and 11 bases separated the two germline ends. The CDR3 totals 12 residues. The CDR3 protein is CASSLAGSTLHF. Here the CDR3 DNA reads TGTGCCAGCAGCTTGGCGGGGAGCACCCTCCACTTT.

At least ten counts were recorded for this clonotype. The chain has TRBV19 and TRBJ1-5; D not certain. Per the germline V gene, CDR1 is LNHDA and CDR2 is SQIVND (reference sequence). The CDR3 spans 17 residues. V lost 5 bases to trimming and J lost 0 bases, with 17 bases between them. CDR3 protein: CASSSGLLGRSNQPQHF. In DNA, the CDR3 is TGTGCCAGTAGTTCCGGACTCCTTGGGCGTAGCAATCAGCCCCAGCATTTT.

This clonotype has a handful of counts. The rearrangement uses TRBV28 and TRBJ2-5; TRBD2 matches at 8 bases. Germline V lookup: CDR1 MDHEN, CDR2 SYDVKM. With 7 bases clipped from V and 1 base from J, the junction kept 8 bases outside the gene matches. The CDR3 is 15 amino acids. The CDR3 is CASTTLAGTQETQYF. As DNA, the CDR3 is TGTGCCAGCACAACCCTAGCGGGTACCCAAGAGACCCAGTACTTC.

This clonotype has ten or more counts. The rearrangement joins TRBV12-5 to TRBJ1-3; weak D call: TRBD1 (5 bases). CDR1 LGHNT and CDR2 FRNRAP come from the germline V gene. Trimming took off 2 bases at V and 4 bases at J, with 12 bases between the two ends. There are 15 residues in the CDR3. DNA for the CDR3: TGTGCTAGTGGTTTGTGGACGGGGGAAGGAAACACCATATATTTT. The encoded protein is CASGLWTGEGNTIYF.

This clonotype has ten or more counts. This CDR3 reads CSVVREGANVLTF. The CDR3 coding sequence is TGCAGCGTTGTCAGGGAAGGGGCCAACGTCCTGACTTTC. The chain joins TRBV29-1 to TRBJ2-6; possibly TRBD1 for D (5 bases). Trimming left V 4 bases short and J 4 bases short, with 8 bases between. The germline V gene has CDR1 SQVTM and CDR2 ANQGSEA. This CDR3 comprises 13 residues.

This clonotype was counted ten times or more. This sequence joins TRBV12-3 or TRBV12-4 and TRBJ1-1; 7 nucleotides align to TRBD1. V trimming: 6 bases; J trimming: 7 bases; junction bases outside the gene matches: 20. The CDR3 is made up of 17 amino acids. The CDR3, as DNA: TGTGCCAGCAGCTCGTCACCTGTAGGACAGGCCCAGGGTGAAGCTTTCTTT. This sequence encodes CASSSSPVGQAQGEAFF.

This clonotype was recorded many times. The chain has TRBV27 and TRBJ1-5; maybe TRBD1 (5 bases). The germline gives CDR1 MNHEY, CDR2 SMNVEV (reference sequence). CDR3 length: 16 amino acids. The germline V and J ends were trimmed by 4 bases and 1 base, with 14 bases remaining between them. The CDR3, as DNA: TGTGCCAGCAGTTCATTCCCCAGGGTAAGCAATCAGCCCCAGCATTTT. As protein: CASSSFPRVSNQPQHF.